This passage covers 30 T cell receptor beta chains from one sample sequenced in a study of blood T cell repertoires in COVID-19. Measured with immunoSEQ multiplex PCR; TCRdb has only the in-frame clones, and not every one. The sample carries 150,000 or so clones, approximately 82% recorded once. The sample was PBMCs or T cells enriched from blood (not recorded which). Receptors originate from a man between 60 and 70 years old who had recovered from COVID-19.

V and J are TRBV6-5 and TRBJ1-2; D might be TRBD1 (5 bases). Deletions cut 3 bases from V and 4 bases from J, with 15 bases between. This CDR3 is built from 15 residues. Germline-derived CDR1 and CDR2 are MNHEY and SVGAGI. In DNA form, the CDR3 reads TGTGCCAGCAGTTATTCCAGGGCGTCTGCCTATGGCTACACCTTC. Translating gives CASSYSRASAYGYTF.

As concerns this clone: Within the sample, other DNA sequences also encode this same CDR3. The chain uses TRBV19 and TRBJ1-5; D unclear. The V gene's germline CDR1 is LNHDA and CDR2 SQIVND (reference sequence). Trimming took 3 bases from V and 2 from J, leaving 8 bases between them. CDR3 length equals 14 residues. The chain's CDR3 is CASSITSGNQPQHF. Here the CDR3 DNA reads TGTGCCAGTAGTATCACCTCGGGCAATCAGCCCCAGCATTTT.

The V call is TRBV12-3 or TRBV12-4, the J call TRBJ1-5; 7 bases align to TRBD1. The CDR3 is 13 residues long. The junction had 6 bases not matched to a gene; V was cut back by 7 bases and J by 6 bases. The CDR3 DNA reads TGTGCCAGCACCCTAGGGACAGTTCAGCCCCAGCATTTT. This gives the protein CASTLGTVQPQHF.

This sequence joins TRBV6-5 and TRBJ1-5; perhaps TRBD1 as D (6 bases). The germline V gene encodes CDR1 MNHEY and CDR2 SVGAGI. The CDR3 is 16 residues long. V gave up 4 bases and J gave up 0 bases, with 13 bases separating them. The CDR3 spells CASSSWTVHSNQPQHF. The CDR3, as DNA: TGTGCCAGCAGTTCCTGGACAGTACATAGCAATCAGCCCCAGCATTTT.

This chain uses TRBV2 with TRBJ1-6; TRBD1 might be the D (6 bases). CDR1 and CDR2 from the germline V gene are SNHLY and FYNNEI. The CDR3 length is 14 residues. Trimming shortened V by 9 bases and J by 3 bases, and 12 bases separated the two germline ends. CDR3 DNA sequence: TGTGCCAGAGGGGGACGAGGCTATAATTCACCCCTCCACTTT. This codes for CARGGRGYNSPLHF.

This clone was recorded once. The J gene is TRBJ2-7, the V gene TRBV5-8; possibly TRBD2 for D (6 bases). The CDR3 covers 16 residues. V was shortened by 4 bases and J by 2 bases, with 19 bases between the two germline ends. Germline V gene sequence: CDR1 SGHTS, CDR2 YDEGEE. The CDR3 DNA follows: TGTGCCAGCAGCCCGGGGGTGGCGGTTCCAACCTACGAGCAGTACTTC. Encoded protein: CASSPGVAVPTYEQYF.

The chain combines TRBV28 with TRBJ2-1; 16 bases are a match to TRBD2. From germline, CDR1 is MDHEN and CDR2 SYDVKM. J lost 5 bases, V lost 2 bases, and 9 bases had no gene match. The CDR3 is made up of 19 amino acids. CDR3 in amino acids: CASSLPPPGTSGGDNEQFF. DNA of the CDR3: TGTGCCAGCAGTTTACCTCCCCCCGGGACTAGCGGGGGGGACAATGAGCAGTTCTTC.

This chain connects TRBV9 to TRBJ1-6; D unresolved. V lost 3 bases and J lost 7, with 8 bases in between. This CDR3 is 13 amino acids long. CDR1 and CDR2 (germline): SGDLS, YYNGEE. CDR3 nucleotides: TGTGCCAGCAGCGGAGAACTAAATTCACCCCTCCACTTT. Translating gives CASSGELNSPLHF.

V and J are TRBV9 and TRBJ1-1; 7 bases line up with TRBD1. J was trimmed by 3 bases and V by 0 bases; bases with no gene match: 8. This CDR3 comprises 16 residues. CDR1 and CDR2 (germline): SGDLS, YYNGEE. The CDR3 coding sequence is TGTGCCAGCAGCGTAGCCCTAGGGCAGGGGGACACTGAAGCTTTCTTT. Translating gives CASSVALGQGDTEAFF.

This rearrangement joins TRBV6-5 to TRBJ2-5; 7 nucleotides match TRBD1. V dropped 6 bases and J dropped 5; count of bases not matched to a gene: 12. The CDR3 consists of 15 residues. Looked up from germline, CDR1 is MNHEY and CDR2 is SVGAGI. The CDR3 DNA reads TGTGCCAGCAGCCGAGGGACAGTCCTCGGTGAGACCCAGTACTTC. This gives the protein CASSRGTVLGETQYF.

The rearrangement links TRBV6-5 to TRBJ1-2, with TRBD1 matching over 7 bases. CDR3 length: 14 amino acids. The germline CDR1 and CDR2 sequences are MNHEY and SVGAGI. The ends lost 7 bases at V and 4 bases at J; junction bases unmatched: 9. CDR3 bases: TGTGCCAGCATATCGACAGGGTTCGGCTATGGCTACACCTTC. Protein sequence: CASISTGFGYGYTF.

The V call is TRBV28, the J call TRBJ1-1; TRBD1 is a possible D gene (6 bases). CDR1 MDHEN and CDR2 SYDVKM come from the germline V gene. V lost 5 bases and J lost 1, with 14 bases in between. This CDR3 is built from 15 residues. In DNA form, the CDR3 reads TGTGCCAGCAGTCTTCTGCTGGGACAGAACACTGAAGCTTTCTTT. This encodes CASSLLLGQNTEAFF.

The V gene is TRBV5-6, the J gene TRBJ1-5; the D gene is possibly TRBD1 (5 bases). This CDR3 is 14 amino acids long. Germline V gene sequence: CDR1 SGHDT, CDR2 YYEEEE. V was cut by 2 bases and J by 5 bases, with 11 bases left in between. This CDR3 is CASSFSWGDQPQHF. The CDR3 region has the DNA TGTGCCAGCAGCTTCAGTTGGGGGGATCAGCCCCAGCATTTT.

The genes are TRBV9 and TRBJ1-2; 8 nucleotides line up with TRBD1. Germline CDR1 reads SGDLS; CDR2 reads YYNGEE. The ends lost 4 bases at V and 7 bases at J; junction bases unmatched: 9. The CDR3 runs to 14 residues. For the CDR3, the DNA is TGTGCCAGCAGCTATACCGGACAGGGTGCTGGCTACACCTTC. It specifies CASSYTGQGAGYTF. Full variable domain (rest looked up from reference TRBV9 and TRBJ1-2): DSGVTQTPKHLITATGQRVTLRCSPRSGDLSVYWYQQSLDQGLQFLIQYYNGEERAKGNILERFSAQQFPDLHSELNLSSLELGDSALYFCASSYTGQGAGYTFGSGTRLTVV.

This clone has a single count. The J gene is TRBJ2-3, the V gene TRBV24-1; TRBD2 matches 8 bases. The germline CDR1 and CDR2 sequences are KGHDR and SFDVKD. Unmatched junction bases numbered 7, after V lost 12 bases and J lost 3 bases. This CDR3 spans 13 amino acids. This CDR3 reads CAASGGVTDTQYF. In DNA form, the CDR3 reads TGTGCCGCCTCGGGGGGGGTTACAGATACGCAGTATTTT.

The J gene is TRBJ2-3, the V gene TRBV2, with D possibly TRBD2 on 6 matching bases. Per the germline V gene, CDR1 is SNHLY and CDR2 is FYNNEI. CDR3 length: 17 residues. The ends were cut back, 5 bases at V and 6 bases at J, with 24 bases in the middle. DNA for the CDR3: TGTGCCAGCAGTCAAGTGCGAATTAGGGCGGGGAGGGATACGCAGTATTTT. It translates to CASSQVRIRAGRDTQYF.

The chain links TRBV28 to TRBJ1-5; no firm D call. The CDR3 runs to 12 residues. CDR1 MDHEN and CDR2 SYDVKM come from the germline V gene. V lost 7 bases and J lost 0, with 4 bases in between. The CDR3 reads CASIDSNQPQHF. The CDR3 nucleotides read TGTGCCAGCATAGATAGCAATCAGCCCCAGCATTTT.

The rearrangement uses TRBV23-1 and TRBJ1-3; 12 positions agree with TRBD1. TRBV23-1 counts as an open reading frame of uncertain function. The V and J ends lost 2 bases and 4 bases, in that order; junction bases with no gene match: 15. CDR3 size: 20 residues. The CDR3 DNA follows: TGCGCCAGCAGTCAACCGGGGACAGGGGGCGATGTATTGGGAGGAAACACCATATATTTT. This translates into CASSQPGTGGDVLGGNTIYF.

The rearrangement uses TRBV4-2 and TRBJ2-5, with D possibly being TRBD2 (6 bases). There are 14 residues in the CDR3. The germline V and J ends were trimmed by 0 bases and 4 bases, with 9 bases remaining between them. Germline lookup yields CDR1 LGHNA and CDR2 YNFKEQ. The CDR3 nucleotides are TGTGCCAGCAGCCAAGATTACGGGGGAGAGACCCAGTACTTC. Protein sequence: CASSQDYGGETQYF.

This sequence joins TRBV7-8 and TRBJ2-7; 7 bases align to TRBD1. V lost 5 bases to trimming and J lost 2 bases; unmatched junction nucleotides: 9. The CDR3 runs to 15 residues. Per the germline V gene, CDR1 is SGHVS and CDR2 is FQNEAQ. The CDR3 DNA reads TGTGCCAGCAGCCAACCGACAGGGCTCACCTACGAGCAGTACTTC. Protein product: CASSQPTGLTYEQYF.

The CDR3 reads CASSFGGGEGTGGTDTQYF. CDR3 DNA sequence: TGTGCCAGCAGTTTCGGAGGGGGCGAGGGGACAGGGGGCACAGATACGCAGTATTTT. This sequence joins TRBV28 and TRBJ2-3; 10 positions agree with TRBD1. With 3 bases clipped from V and 1 base from J, the junction kept 13 bases outside the gene matches. From germline, CDR1 is MDHEN and CDR2 SYDVKM. This CDR3 comprises 19 residues. The complete variable domain, with remaining parts taken from reference TRBV28 and TRBJ2-3, reads DVKVTQSSRYLVKRTGEKVFLECVQDMDHENMFWYRQDPGLGLRLIYFSYDVKMKEKGDIPEGYSVSREKKERFSLILESASTNQTSMYLCASSFGGGEGTGGTDTQYFGPGTRLTVL.

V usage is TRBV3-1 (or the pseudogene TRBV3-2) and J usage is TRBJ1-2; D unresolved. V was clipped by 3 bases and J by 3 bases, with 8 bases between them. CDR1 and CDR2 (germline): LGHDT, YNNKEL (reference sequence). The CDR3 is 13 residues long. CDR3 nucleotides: TGTGCCAGCAGCCATCCCACAGACTATGGCTACACCTTC. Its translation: CASSHPTDYGYTF.

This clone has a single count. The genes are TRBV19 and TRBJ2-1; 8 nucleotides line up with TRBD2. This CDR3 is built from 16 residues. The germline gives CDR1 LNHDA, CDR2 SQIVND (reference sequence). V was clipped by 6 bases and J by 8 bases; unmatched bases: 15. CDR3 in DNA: TGTGCCAGTAGCCTCCGTACGGGACTAGGAGAAGATGAGCAGTTCTTC. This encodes CASSLRTGLGEDEQFF.

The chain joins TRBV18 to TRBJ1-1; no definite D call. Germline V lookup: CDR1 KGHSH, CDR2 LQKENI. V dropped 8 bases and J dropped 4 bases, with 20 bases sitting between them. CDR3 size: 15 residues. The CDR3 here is CASTPQRVYSTEAFF. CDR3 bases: TGTGCCAGCACTCCTCAACGGGTTTACTCCACTGAAGCTTTCTTT.

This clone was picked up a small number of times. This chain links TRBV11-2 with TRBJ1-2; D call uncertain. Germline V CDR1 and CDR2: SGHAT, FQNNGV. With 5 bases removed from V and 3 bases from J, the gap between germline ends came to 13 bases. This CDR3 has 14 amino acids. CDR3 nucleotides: TGTGCCAGCAGCCCCGGGAGCAGCTACTATGGCTACACCTTC. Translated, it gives CASSPGSSYYGYTF.

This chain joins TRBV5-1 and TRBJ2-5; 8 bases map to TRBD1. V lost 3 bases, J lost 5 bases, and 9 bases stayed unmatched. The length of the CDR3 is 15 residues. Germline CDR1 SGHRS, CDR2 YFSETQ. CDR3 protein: CASSSDRVSDETQYF. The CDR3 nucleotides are TGCGCCAGCAGCTCGGACAGGGTATCTGATGAGACCCAGTACTTC.

The CDR3 loop reads CASSLEGREETQYF. The CDR3 DNA sequence: TGTGCCAGCAGCTTAGAGGGGCGCGAGGAGACCCAGTACTTC. The V gene is TRBV7-8, the J gene TRBJ2-5, with D tentatively TRBD1 (5 bases). Trimming cost V 1 base and J 5 bases, with 11 bases left between them. From germline, CDR1 is SGHVS and CDR2 FQNEAQ. This CDR3 is built from 14 residues. Combining the CDR3 with reference TRBV7-8 and TRBJ2-5 gives the whole variable domain GAGVSQSPRYKVAKRGQDVALRCDPISGHVSLFWYQQALGQGPEFLTYFQNEAQLDKSGLPSDRFFAERPEGSVSTLKIQRTQQEDSAVYLCASSLEGREETQYFGPGTRLLVL.

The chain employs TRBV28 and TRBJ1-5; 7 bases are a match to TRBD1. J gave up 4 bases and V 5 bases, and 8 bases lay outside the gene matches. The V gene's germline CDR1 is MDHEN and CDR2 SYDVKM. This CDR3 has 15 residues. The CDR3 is CASSTAGTVNQPQHF. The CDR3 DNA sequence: TGTGCCAGCAGTACCGCCGGGACAGTTAATCAGCCCCAGCATTTT.

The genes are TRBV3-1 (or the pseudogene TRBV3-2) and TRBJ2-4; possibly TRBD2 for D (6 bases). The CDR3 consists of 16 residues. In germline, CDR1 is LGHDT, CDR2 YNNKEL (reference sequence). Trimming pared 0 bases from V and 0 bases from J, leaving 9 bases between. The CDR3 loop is CASSQDLARAKNIQYF. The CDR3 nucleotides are TGTGCCAGCAGCCAAGACCTAGCGCGAGCCAAAAACATTCAGTACTTC.

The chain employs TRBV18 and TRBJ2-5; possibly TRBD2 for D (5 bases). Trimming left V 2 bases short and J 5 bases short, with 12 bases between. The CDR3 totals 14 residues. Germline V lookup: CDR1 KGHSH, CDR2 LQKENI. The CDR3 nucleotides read TGTGCCAGCTCACCAGCGTCGGGGTCGGAGACCCAGTACTTC. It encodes CASSPASGSETQYF.